The sample holds many counts of the clone carrying this T cell receptor (beta chain). The CDR3 is made up of 15 amino acids. The germline V gene encodes CDR1 MDHEN and CDR2 SYDVKM. The V and J ends lost 5 bases and 2 bases respectively, with 15 bases between them. RNA transcripts provided the source from which TCR beta CDR3 regions were amplified. An initial round of RT-PCR targeting the TCR CDR3 relied on the HTBI primer set. A single record per CDR3 protein comes from TCRdb applying MiXCR to the multiplex PCR reads. The table lists a few hundred thousand distinct CDR3 sequences, roughly 19% of them singletons, with 39% in the top ten. This sample was taken from a study of T cells in Graves' hyperthyroidism and ophthalmopathy.

This receptor was identified in a middle-aged man with Graves' ophthalmopathy. The sample was blood. This chain uses TRBV28 with TRBJ1-1; D remains ambiguous. CDR3 protein: CASSRAPSGNTEAFF. DNA of the CDR3: TGTGCCAGCAGTCGGGCTCCTTCGGGAAACACTGAAGCTTTCTTT.